This T cell receptor beta chain was found in a study of blood T cell repertoires in COVID-19. Overall study: The origin of the acute and convalescent COVID-19 samples was the United States, Italy and Spain. From T cells, B-cell-depleted T cells, or PBMCs came the material, which was cDNA or gDNA.

In its sample, this clone was seen a few times. The germline CDR1 and CDR2 sequences are MDHEN and SYDVKM. This CDR3 contains 14 residues. V lost 2 bases and J lost 1, with 8 bases in between. Per the original data handling: Nucleated cell number was recorded as an estimate derived from reference gene primer amplification. Some clones are missing from TCRdb's copy, which holds only in-frame ones; the method was immunoSEQ multiplex PCR. The D gene and trimming were derived from the DNA, and the V and J assignments and clone size from that table. The sample records 120,000 to 150,000 clones, about 87% being singletons.

The sample was peripheral blood. The receptor comes from a human donor in a cohort sampled during active COVID-19. J is TRBJ1-2 and V is TRBV28, with D possibly matching TRBD1 (5 bases). The CDR3 is CASSLATVNYGYTF. CDR3 bases: TGTGCCAGCAGTTTAGCGACAGTTAACTATGGCTACACCTTC.